These 24 T cell receptor beta chains originate from one sample sequenced in a study of post-analysis software for immune sequencing data (dated by TCRdb to 2013 to 2016). The method was PCR. The listed sequencing device is Illumina HiSeq 2500. To reduce PCR and sequencing biases, unique molecular identifiers were built into the TCR beta cDNA libraries. TCRdb ran its own pipeline on the public reads, namely fastp trimming at Q25 and MiXCR clone calling, and kept in-frame beta chains. Rows merge per CDR3 protein into single entries with the most common DNA and genes. Within this sample are some 260,000 distinct CDR3 sequences, with 36% of them counted one time only. The ten top clones hold around 4.8% of the sample. General study outcomes and caveats: Patients showed significantly higher frequencies than controls for a handful of TRBV segments, among them TRBV5-6, TRBV5-1 and TRBV20-1.

The antigens of these receptors remain unknown. The sample taken for sequencing was blood. These TCRs come from a girl under 18 with multiple sclerosis.

This clonotype was counted many times. The rearrangement joins TRBV27 to TRBJ1-1; TRBD1 aligns across 7 bases. The V and J ends lost 6 bases and 5 bases, in that order; junction bases with no gene match: 6. This CDR3 is 13 amino acids long. Germline V gene sequence: CDR1 MNHEY, CDR2 SMNVEV (reference sequence). CDR3 bases: TGTGCCAGCAGCCGGGGACAGTGGACTGAAGCTTTCTTT. Translation: CASSRGQWTEAFF.

This clonotype was counted many times. The chain couples TRBV2 to TRBJ1-4; D gene ambiguous. V shed 10 bases and J shed 6 bases, with 15 bases lying between them. The CDR3 runs to 13 residues. Germline V CDR1 and CDR2: SNHLY, FYNNEI. Here the CDR3 DNA reads TGTGCCACCCGAAAGGGCAGAGATGAAAAACTGTTTTTT. It codes for CATRKGRDEKLFF.

This clonotype was seen many times. V and J are TRBV7-8 and TRBJ2-3; D call uncertain. V was cut by 4 bases and J by 4 bases, with 15 bases left in between. Germline CDR1 SGHVS, CDR2 FQNEAQ. The CDR3 has 15 amino acids. The CDR3 reads CASSSRSPGADTQYF. Here the CDR3 DNA reads TGTGCCAGCAGCTCCCGCTCTCCTGGGGCAGATACGCAGTATTTT.

The J gene is TRBJ2-7, the V gene TRBV5-1, with 11 bases aligning to TRBD2. The CDR3 consists of 16 residues. Per germline, CDR1 SGHRS and CDR2 YFSETQ. With V trimmed by 0 bases and J by 4 bases, 6 bases remained unmatched. In DNA form, the CDR3 reads TGCGCCAGCAGCTTGGGTACTAGCGGGAGCGGTTACGAGCAGTACTTC. Translating it yields CASSLGTSGSGYEQYF.

This clonotype appeared a few times. The chain uses TRBV20-1 and TRBJ2-3; 9 nucleotides agree with TRBD1. The V and J ends lost 6 bases and 3 bases, in that order; junction bases with no gene match: 13. Germline lookup yields CDR1 DFQATT and CDR2 SNEGSKA (reference sequence). There are 16 residues in the CDR3. Written as DNA, the CDR3 is TGCAGTGCCGATCCCCGCGACAGGGGGTTTACAGATACGCAGTATTTT. The encoded protein is CSADPRDRGFTDTQYF.

The CDR3 region has the DNA TGCAGCGTGGGGTTCGGGACAGGAAAACGTAACGAGCAGTTCTTC. Translating gives CSVGFGTGKRNEQFF. The V and J genes are TRBV29-1 and TRBJ2-1; 8 bases are a match to TRBD1. The trim removed 6 bases at V and 10 bases at J, leaving 17 bases unmatched. Germline V CDR1 and CDR2: SQVTM, ANQGSEA. The CDR3 runs to 15 residues.

V usage is TRBV28 and J usage is TRBJ2-3; D may be TRBD2 (7 bases). Germline V gene sequence: CDR1 MDHEN, CDR2 SYDVKM. The length of the CDR3 is 17 residues. This chain's CDR3 is CASRGATWVTSTDTQYF. The CDR3 DNA follows: TGTGCAAGCCGGGGGGCGACTTGGGTAACTAGCACAGATACGCAGTATTTT.

This clonotype has a count of ten or more. The chain has TRBV12-3 or TRBV12-4 and TRBJ2-1; TRBD2 matches 10 bases. J lost 0 bases, V lost 7 bases, and 6 bases had no gene match. The CDR3 runs to 16 residues. CDR3 in amino acids: CASTESSGSSYNEQFF. The DNA for the CDR3 is TGTGCCAGCACCGAGTCTAGCGGGAGCTCCTACAATGAGCAGTTCTTC.

This clonotype was counted ten times or more. This chain connects TRBV6-6 to TRBJ1-2; TRBD1 matches at 7 bases. The germline gives CDR1 MNHNY, CDR2 SVGAGI (reference sequence). After removal of 2 bases from V and 12 bases from J, the junction contained 6 bases not matched to a gene. The CDR3 is 12 residues long. Written as DNA, the CDR3 is TGTGCCAGCAGTTACCCGACAGGGTCGGACACCTTC. It translates to CASSYPTGSDTF.

This clonotype was seen many times. The rearrangement uses TRBV11-2 and TRBJ2-3; TRBD2 might be the D (6 bases). V shed 5 bases and J shed 4 bases, with 10 bases lying between them. This CDR3 has 13 amino acids. Germline V gene sequence: CDR1 SGHAT, CDR2 FQNNGV. The CDR3 DNA is TGTGCCAGCAGCCTGGACTATGCAGATACGCAGTATTTT. This translates into CASSLDYADTQYF.

The J gene is TRBJ2-1, the V gene TRBV28; D not resolved. Germline loops: CDR1 MDHEN, CDR2 SYDVKM. The CDR3 is 11 amino acids. The V and J ends lost 4 bases and 6 bases respectively, with 4 bases between them. In nucleotides, the CDR3 is TGTGCCAGCAGTTCAAGCAATGAGCAGTTCTTC. It is translated as CASSSSNEQFF. The full variable domain, with the rest looked up from reference TRBV28 and TRBJ2-1, is DVKVTQSSRYLVKRTGEKVFLECVQDMDHENMFWYRQDPGLGLRLIYFSYDVKMKEKGDIPEGYSVSREKKERFSLILESASTNQTSMYLCASSSSNEQFFGPGTRLTVL.

The chain links TRBV20-1 to TRBJ1-1, with 7 nucleotides matching TRBD1. The V gene end was trimmed by 6 bases and the J gene end by 3 bases; junction bases not matched to a gene: 7. Germline loops: CDR1 DFQATT, CDR2 SNEGSKA (reference sequence). The CDR3 length is 13 residues. CDR3 protein: CSARDRLYTEAFF. The CDR3 nucleotides read TGCAGTGCCAGGGACAGATTGTACACTGAAGCTTTCTTT.

CDR3: CASSLRAGLDEQFF. The CDR3 DNA follows: TGTGCCAGCAGTTTAAGGGCAGGGCTTGATGAGCAGTTCTTC. The chain employs TRBV12-3 or TRBV12-4 and TRBJ2-1, with a possible D match to TRBD1 (5 bases). This CDR3 has 14 amino acids. V dropped 2 bases and J dropped 8 bases, with 13 bases sitting between them.

This clonotype was detected many times. The J gene is TRBJ2-5, the V gene TRBV9, with D unclear. The CDR3 runs 13 residues. V lost 4 bases and J 5 bases, leaving 12 bases between the germline ends. Looked up from germline, CDR1 is SGDLS and CDR2 is YYNGEE. In DNA, the CDR3 is TGTGCCAGCAGCCCTTCTAACGTGGAGACCCAGTACTTC. This translates into CASSPSNVETQYF. The entire variable domain, with the rest obtained from reference TRBV9 and TRBJ2-5, is as follows: DSGVTQTPKHLITATGQRVTLRCSPRSGDLSVYWYQQSLDQGLQFLIQYYNGEERAKGNILERFSAQQFPDLHSELNLSSLELGDSALYFCASSPSNVETQYFGPGTRLLVL.

In its sample, this clonotype was seen many times. This chain connects TRBV2 to TRBJ2-5, with 9 bases aligning to TRBD1. V was clipped by 8 bases and J by 5 bases; unmatched bases: 9. In germline, CDR1 is SNHLY, CDR2 FYNNEI. The length of the CDR3 is 14 residues. CDR3 DNA: TGTGCCAGCGGGCAACAGGGGGCGGCGGAGACCCAGTACTTC. Residues: CASGQQGAAETQYF.

This clonotype came up many times. The V and J genes are TRBV27 and TRBJ2-1; possible D gene TRBD1, 5 bases. This CDR3 has 16 residues. Germline CDR1 is MNHEY and CDR2 is SMNVEV (reference sequence). V gave up 4 bases and J gave up 9 bases, with 22 bases separating them. CDR3 in amino acids: CASSSPSRGDHAEQFF. The CDR3 DNA reads as TGTGCCAGCAGTTCCCCATCTAGGGGTGATCATGCTGAGCAGTTCTTC.

The chain combines TRBV3-1 with TRBJ2-5; weak D call: TRBD2 (5 bases). This CDR3 has 14 amino acids. Germline CDR1 and CDR2: LGHDT and YNNKEL (reference sequence). Deletions cut 0 bases from V and 2 bases from J, with 7 bases between. The CDR3 loop is CASSQESGQETQYF. The CDR3 DNA is TGTGCCAGCAGCCAAGAGTCGGGGCAAGAGACCCAGTACTTC.

This chain uses TRBV4-1 with TRBJ2-1; a weak D match, TRBD1 (6 bases). The V end lost 0 bases, the J end lost 4 bases, and 13 bases lay between the germline ends. Germline V gene lookup returns CDR1 MGHRA and CDR2 YSYEKL. This CDR3 is built from 16 residues. CDR3 sequence: CASSQDPGQPYNEQFF. CDR3 nucleotide sequence: TGCGCCAGCAGCCAAGACCCAGGACAGCCTTACAATGAGCAGTTCTTC.

V is TRBV12-3 or TRBV12-4 and J is TRBJ2-1, with TRBD2 matching 10 bases. Trimming removed 1 base from V and 9 bases from J; junction bases left unmatched: 6. This CDR3 comprises 15 residues. The CDR3 bases are TGTGCCAGCAGTTTAGGGGGACTAGCGATTTCTGAGCAGTTCTTC. Translation gives CASSLGGLAISEQFF.

The chain links TRBV19 to TRBJ1-5, with D uncertain. V gave up 5 bases and J gave up 6 bases, with 11 bases separating them. The CDR3 spans 13 residues. Germline loops: CDR1 LNHDA, CDR2 SQIVND (reference sequence). Written as DNA, the CDR3 is TGTGCCAGTAGTCCGGCCGGGCCTCAGCCCCAGCATTTT. As protein: CASSPAGPQPQHF. Full variable domain (remainder filled in from reference TRBV19 and TRBJ1-5): DGGITQSPKYLFRKEGQNVTLSCEQNLNHDAMYWYRQDPGQGLRLIYYSQIVNDFQKGDIAEGYSVSREKKESFPLTVTSAQKNPTAFYLCASSPAGPQPQHFGDGTRLSIL.

The V call is TRBV5-1, the J call TRBJ2-3, with 11 bases fitting TRBD2. From germline, CDR1 is SGHRS and CDR2 YFSETQ. This CDR3 has 17 amino acids. Trimming cost V 4 bases and J 2 bases; bases outside gene matches: 9. CDR3 nucleotides: TGCGCCAGCAGCATCCTACCTAGCGGGAGGAACACAGATACGCAGTATTTT. This translates into CASSILPSGRNTDTQYF. Variable domain in full (rest from reference TRBV5-1 and TRBJ2-3): KAGVTQTPRYLIKTRGQQVTLSCSPISGHRSVSWYQQTPGQGLQFLFEYFSETQRNKGNFPGRFSGRQFSNSRSEMNVSTLELGDSALYLCASSILPSGRNTDTQYFGPGTRLTVL.

This clonotype was detected ten times or more. The chain joins TRBV9 to TRBJ1-2; no reliable D call. V lost 3 bases to trimming and J lost 4 bases, with 7 bases between them. CDR1 is SGDLS and CDR2 is YYNGEE in the germline V gene. The CDR3 sequence is 12 residues long. The CDR3 DNA sequence: TGTGCCAGCAGCGAAAGCGGCTATGGCTACACCTTC. This codes for CASSESGYGYTF.

There are a few counts of this clonotype. A single base separates this from a much larger clone, so it may be a read error. The gene calls are TRBV20-1 and TRBJ2-7; no clear D. With the DNA end fitting TRBJ2-5 better, the J assignment may be wrong. The CDR3 length is 12 residues. The V gene's germline CDR1 is DFQATT and CDR2 SNEGSKA (reference sequence). In DNA, the CDR3 is TGCAGTGCTAGGAGCAGTGGGGAGACCCAGTACTTC. It encodes CSARSSGETQYF.

This clonotype was detected a few times. V is TRBV10-3 and J is TRBJ1-5; no clear D. The CDR3 is made up of 15 amino acids. Germline values: CDR1 ENHRY, CDR2 SYGVKD. Trimming removed 0 bases from V and 4 bases from J, with 10 bases in between. The CDR3 region is CAISESSGTNQPQHF. The CDR3, as DNA: TGTGCCATCAGTGAGTCTTCGGGTACAAATCAGCCCCAGCATTTT.